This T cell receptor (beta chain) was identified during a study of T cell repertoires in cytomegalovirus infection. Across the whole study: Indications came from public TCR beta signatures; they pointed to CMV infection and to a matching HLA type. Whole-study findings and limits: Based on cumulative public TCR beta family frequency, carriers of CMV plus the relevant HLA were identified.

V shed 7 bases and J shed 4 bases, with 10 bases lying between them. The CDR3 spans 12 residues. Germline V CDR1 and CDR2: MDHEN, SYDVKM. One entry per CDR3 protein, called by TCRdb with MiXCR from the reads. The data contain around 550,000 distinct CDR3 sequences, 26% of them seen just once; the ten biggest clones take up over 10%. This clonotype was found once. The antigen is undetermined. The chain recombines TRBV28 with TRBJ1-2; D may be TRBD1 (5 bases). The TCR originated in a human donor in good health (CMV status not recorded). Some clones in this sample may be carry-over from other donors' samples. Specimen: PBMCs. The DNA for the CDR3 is TGTGCCAGCAACGACAGACCCTATGGCTACACCTTC. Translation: CASNDRPYGYTF.